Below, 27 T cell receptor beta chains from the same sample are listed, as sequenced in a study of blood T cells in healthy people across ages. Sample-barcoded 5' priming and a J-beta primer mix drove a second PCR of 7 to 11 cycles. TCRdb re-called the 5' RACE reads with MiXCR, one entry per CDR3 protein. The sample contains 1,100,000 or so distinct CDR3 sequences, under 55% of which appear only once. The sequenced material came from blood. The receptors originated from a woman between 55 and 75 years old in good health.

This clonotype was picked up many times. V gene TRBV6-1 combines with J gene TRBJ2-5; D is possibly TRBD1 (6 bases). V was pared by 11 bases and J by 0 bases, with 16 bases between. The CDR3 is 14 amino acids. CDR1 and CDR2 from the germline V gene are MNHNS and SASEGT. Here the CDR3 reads CAGERDTNQETQYF. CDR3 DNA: TGTGCCGGGGAGAGGGACACCAACCAAGAGACCCAGTACTTC.

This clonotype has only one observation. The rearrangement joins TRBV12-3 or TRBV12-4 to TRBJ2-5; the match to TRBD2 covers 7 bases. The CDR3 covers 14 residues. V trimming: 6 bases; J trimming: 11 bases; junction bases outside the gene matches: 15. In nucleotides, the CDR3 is TGTGCCAGCAGGGACCGGGACTATTACAATGAGCAGTACTTC. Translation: CASRDRDYYNEQYF.

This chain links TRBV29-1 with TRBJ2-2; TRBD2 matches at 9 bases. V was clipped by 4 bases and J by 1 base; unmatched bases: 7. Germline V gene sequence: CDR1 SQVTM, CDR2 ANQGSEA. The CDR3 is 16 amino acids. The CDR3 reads CSVAGAAGGNTGELFF. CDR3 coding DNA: TGCAGCGTTGCCGGGGCAGCGGGAGGGAACACCGGGGAGCTGTTTTTT.

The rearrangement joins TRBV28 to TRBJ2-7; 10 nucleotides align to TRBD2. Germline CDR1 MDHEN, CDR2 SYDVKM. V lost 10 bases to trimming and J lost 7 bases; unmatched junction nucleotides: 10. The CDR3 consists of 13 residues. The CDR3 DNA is TGTGCCACCCTAGCGGGAGCTCGTTTTGAGCAGTACTTC. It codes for CATLAGARFEQYF.

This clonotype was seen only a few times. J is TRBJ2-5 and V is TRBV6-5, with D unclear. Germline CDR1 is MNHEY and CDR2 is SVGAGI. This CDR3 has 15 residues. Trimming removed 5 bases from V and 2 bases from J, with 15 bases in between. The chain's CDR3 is CASSVTLGLQETQYF. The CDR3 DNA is TGTGCCAGCAGTGTTACACTGGGCCTACAAGAGACCCAGTACTTC.

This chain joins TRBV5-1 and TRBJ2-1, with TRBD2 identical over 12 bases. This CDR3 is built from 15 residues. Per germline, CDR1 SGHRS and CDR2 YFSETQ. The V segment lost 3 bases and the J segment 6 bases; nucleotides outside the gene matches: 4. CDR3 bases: TGCGCCAGCAGCTCAAGACTAGCGGGAGCCAATGAGCAGTTCTTC. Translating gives CASSSRLAGANEQFF.

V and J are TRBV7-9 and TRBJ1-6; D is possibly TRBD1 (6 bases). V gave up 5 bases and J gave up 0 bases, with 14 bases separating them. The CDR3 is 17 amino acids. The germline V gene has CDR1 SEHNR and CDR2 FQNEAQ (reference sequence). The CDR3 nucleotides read TGTGCCAGCAGCCCCGGACAGACGAGCTCCTATAATTCACCCCTCCACTTT. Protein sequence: CASSPGQTSSYNSPLHF. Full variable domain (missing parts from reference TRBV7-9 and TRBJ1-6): DTGVSQNPRHKITKRGQNVTFRCDPISEHNRLYWYRQTLGQGPEFLTYFQNEAQLEKSRLLSDRFSAERPKGSFSTLEIQRTEQGDSAMYLCASSPGQTSSYNSPLHFGNGTRLTVT.

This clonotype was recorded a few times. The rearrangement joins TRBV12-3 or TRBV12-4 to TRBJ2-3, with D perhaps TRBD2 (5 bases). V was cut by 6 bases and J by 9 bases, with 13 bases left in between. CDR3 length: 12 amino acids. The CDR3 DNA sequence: TGTGCCAGCAGCCATTCTAGCAACACGCAGTATTTT. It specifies CASSHSSNTQYF.

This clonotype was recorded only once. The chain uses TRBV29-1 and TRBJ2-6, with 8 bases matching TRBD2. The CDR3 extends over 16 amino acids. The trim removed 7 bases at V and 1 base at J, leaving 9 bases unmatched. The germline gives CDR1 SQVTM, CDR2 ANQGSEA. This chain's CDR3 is CSAGSSGNSGANVLTF. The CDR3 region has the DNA TGCAGCGCTGGCAGTAGCGGGAATTCTGGGGCCAACGTCCTGACTTTC.

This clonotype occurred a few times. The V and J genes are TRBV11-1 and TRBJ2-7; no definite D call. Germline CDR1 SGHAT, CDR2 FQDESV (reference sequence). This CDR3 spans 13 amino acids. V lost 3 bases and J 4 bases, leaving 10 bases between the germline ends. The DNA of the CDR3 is TGTGCCAGCAGCTTTCGTCTTAAATACGAGCAGTACTTC. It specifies CASSFRLKYEQYF.

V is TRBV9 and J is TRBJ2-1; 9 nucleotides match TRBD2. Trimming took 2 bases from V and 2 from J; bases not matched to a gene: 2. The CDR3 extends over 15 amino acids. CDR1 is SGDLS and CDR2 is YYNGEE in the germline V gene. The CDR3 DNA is TGTGCCAGCAGCGTTAGCGGGAGAGCCTACAATGAGCAGTTCTTC. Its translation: CASSVSGRAYNEQFF.

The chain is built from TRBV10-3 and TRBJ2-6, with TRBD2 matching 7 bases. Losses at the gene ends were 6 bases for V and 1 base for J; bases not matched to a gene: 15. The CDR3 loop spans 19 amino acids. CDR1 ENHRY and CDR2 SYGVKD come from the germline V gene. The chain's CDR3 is CAISELTRTRSSGANVLTF. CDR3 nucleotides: TGTGCCATCAGCGAGCTAACCCGGACTAGGTCTTCTGGGGCCAACGTCCTGACTTTC.

CDR3 bases: TGTGCCAGCAGTTATACAGAGAAGAACACTGAAGCTTTCTTT. Encoded protein: CASSYTEKNTEAFF. The chain recombines TRBV6-6 with TRBJ1-1; no reliable D call. CDR3 length: 14 amino acids. Trimming removed 3 bases at V and 1 base at J, with 9 bases between. Germline CDR1 is MNHNY and CDR2 is SVGAGI (reference sequence).

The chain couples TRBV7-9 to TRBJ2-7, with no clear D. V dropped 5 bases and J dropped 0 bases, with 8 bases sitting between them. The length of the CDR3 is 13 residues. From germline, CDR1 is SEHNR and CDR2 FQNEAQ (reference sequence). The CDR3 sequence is CASSDRYSYEQYF. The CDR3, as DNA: TGTGCCAGCAGCGACCGATACTCCTACGAGCAGTACTTC.

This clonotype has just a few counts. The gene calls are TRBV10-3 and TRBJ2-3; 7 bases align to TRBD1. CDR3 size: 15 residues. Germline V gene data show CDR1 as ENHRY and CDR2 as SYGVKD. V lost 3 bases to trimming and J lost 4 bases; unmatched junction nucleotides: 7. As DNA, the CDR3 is TGTGCCATCAGTGACCCGGGACAGCGTTCAGATACGCAGTATTTT. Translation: CAISDPGQRSDTQYF.

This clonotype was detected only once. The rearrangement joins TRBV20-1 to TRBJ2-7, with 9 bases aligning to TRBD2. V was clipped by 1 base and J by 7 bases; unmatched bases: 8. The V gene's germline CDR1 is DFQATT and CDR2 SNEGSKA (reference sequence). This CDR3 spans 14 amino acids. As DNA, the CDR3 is TGCAGTGCTAGAGGGCTAGCGGGGATCAATGAGCAGTACTTC. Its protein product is CSARGLAGINEQYF.

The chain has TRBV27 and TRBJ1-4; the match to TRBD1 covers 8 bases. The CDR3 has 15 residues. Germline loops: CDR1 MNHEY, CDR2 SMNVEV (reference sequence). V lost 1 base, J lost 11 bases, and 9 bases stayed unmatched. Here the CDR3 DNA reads TGTGCCAGCAGTTTATACCAACAGGGGGTGAGGAAACTGTTTTTT. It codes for CASSLYQQGVRKLFF.

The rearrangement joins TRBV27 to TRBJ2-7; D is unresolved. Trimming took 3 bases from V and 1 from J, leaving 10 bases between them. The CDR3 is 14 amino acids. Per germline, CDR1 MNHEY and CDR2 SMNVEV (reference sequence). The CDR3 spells CASSFQRLSYEQYF. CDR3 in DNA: TGTGCCAGCAGTTTCCAACGGCTGTCCTACGAGCAGTACTTC.

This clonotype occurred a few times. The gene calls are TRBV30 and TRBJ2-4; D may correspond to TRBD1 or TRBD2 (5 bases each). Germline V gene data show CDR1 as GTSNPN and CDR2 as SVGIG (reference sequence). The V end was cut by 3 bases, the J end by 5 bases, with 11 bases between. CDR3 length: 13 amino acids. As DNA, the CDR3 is TGTGCCTGGAGAGACTCGGGACAAAACATTCAGTACTTC. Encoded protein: CAWRDSGQNIQYF. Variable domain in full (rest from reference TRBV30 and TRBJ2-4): SQTIHQWPATLVQPVGSPLSLECTVEGTSNPNLYWYRQAAGRGLQLLFYSVGIGQISSEVPQNLSASRPQDRQFILSSKKLLLSDSGFYLCAWRDSGQNIQYFGAGTRLSVL.

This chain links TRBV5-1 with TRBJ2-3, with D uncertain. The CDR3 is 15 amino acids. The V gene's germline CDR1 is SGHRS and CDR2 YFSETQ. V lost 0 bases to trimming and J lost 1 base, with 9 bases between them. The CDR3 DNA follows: TGCGCCAGCAGCTTGGCGTCGGCAGGCACAGATACGCAGTATTTT. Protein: CASSLASAGTDTQYF.

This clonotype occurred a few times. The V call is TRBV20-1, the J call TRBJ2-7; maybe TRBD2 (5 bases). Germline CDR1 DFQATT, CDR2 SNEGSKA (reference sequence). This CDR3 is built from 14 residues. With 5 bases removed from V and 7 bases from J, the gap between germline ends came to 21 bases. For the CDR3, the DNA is TGCAGTGCTCAAGATCGCCTGGGCGGGCGGGAGCAGTACTTC. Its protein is CSAQDRLGGREQYF.

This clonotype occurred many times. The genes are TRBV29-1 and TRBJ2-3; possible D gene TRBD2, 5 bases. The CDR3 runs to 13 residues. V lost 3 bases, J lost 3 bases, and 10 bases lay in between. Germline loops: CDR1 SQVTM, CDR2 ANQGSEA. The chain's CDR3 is CSVEVGGTDTQYF. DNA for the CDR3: TGCAGCGTTGAGGTCGGAGGTACAGATACGCAGTATTTT.

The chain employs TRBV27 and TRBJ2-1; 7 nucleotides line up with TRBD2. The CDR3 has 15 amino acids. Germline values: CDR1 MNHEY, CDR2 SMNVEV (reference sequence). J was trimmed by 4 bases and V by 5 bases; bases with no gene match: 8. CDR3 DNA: TGTGCCAGCAGTATTGGACTAGTCAGTTACAATGAGCAGTTCTTC. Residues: CASSIGLVSYNEQFF.

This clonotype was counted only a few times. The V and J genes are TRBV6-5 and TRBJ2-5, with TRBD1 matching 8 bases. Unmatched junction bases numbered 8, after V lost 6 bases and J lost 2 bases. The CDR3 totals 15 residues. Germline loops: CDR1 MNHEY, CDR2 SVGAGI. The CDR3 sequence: CASSPQGQAQETQYF. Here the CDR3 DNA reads TGTGCCAGCAGCCCCCAGGGACAGGCACAAGAGACCCAGTACTTC.

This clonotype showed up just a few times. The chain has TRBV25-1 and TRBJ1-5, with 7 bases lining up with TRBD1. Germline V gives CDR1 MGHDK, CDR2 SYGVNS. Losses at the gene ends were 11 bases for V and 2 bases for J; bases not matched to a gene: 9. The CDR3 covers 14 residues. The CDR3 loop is CAGTITGGNQPQHF. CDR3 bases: TGTGCCGGGACGATTACAGGGGGCAATCAGCCCCAGCATTTT.

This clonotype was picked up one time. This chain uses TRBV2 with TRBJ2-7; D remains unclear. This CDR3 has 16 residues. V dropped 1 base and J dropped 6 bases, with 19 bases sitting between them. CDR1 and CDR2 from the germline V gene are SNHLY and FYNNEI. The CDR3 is CASSEVRAALLREQYF. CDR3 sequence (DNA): TGTGCCAGCAGTGAAGTACGGGCTGCGTTGTTGCGCGAGCAGTACTTC.

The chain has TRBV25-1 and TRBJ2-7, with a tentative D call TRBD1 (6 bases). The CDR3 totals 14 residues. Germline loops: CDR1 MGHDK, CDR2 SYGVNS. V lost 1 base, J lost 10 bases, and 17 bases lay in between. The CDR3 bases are TGTGCCAGCAGTGAATCCGGGACACGGAGTTCCCAGTACTTC. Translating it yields CASSESGTRSSQYF.